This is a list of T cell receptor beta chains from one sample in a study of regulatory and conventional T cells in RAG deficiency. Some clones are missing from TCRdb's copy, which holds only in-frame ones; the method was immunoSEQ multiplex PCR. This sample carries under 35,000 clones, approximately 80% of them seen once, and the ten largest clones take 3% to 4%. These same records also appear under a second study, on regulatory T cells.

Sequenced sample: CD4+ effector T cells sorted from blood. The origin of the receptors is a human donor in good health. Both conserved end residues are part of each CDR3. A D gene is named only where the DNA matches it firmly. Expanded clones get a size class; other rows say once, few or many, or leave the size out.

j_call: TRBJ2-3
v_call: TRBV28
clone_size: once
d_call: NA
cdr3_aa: CASSQGGLADTQYF
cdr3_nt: TGTGCCAGCAGTCAGGGGGGCCTCGCAGATACGCAGTATTTT

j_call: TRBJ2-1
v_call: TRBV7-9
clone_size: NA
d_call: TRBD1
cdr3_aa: CASSLGQGTYNEQFF
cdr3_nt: TGTGCCAGCAGCTTAGGACAGGGGACCTACAATGAGCAGTTCTTC

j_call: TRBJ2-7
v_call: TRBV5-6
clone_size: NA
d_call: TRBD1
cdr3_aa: CASSYRDRGPYEQYF
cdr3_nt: TGTGCCAGCAGCTACCGGGACAGGGGGCCTTACGAGCAGTACTTC

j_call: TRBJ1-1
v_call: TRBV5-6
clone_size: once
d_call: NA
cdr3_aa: CASSPGLINTEAFF
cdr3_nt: TGTGCCAGCAGCCCGGGACTGATAAACACTGAAGCTTTCTTT

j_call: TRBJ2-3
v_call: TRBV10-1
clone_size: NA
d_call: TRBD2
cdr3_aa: CASSGLAGVDTQYF
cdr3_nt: TGCGCCAGCTCTGGACTAGCGGGGGTAGATACGCAGTATTTT

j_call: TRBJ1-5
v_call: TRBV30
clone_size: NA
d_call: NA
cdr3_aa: CAWSTQPRGSNQPQHF
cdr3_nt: TGTGCCTGGAGCACCCAGCCCCGGGGAAGCAATCAGCCCCAGCATTTT

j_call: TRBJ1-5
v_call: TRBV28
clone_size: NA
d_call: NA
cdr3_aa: CASSSPNQPQHF
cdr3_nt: TGTGCCAGCAGTTCCCCGAATCAGCCCCAGCATTTT

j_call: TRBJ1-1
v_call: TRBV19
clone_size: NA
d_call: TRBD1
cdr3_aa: CASSLDRERITEAFF
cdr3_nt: TGTGCCAGTAGTCTGGACAGGGAAAGAATCACTGAAGCTTTCTTT

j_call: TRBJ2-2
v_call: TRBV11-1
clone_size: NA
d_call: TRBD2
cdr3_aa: CASSLVAGGSHTGELFF
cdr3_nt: TGTGCCAGCAGCTTAGTGGCGGGGGGAAGTCACACCGGGGAGCTGTTTTTT

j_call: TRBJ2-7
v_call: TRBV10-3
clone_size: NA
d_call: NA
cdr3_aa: CAIRWTEGHEQYF
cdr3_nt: TGTGCCATCAGATGGACAGAGGGACACGAGCAGTACTTC

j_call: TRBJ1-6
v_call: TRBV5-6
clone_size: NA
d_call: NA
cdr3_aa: CASSLRLTEAYNSPLHF
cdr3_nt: TGTGCCAGCAGCCTAAGATTGACCGAAGCGTATAATTCACCCCTCCACTTT